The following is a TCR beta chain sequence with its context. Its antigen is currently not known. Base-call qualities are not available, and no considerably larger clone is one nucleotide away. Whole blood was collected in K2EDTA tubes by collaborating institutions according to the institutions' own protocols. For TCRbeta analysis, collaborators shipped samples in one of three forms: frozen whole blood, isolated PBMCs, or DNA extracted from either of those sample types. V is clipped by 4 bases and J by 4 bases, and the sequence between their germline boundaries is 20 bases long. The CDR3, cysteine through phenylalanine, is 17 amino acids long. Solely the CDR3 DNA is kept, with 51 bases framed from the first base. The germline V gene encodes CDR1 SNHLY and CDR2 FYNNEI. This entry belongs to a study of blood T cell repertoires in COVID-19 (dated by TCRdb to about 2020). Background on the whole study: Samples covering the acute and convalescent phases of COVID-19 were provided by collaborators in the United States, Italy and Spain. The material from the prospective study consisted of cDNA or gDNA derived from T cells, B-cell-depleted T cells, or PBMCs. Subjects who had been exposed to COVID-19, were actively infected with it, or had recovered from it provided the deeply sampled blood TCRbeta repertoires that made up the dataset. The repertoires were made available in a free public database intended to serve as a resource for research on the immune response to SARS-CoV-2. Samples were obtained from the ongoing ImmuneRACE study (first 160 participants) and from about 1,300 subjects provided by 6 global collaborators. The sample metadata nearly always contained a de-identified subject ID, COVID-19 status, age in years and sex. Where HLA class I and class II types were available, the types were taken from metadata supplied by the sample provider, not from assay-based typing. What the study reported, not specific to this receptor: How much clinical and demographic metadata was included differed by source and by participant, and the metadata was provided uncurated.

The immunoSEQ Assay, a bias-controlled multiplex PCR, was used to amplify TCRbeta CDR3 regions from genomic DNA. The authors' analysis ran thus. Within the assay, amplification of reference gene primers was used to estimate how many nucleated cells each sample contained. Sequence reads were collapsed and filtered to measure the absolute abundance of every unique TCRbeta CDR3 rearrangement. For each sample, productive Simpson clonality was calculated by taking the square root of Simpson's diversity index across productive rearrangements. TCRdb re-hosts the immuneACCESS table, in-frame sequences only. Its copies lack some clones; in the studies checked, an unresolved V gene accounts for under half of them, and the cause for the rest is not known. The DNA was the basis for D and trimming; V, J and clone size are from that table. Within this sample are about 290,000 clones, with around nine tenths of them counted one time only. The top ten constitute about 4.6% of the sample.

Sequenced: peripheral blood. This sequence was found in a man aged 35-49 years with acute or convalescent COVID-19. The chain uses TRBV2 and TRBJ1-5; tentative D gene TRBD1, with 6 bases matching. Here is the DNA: TGTGCCAGCAGTGGGGGGGGCATGTCCGGAAGAAATCAGCCCCAGCATTTT. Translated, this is CASSGGGMSGRNQPQHF.